A single TCR beta chain is shown here with its context. This clone's antigen is unknown. The input lacks base qualities; no much larger clone sits a single base away. The CDR3 regions of human TCRbeta chains were analyzed by immunosequencing. Per the authors' processing: Repertoire TCRs were matched against a reference library of SARS-CoV-2-specific TCRs generated with the MIRA antigen-specificity platform. Breadth was defined as the fraction of unique TCRs that were SARS-CoV-2-associated, and depth was defined as the fraction of total T cells that were SARS-CoV-2-associated. Using the MIRA data, every spike-specific TCR was mapped to the spike region that the TCR reacted to and assigned to either a CD4 or a CD8 class. Log10-transformed breadth and depth values were compared by one-way ANOVA with Sidak's multiple comparisons tests. In TCRdb, the immuneACCESS table is reduced to in-frame sequences with V and J assigned. These tables do not hold every clone; where another copy was compared, an unresolved V gene accounts for under half, and the others remain unexplained. V and J calls plus clone size are reproduced from that table; the DNA served to infer D and trimming. The sample has roughly 150,000 clones on record, around 87% of them singletons. The ten largest make up roughly 9.1% of the sample.

This record comes from a study of T cell responses to AZD1222 COVID-19 vaccine (dated by TCRdb to 2020 to 2022). Turning to the overall study: A total of more than 230 trial participants underwent TCR sequencing, of whom under 220 had received two doses of AZD1222 and around 25 had received two doses of the MenACWY control vaccine. Trial participants were enrolled by age into subgroups of 18-55, 56-69 and 70-plus years, and roughly 160, 29 and 62 TCR-sequenced participants, respectively, were included in these subgroups. What the research found in general, with its limitations: In the small 56-69-year group, the increase in depth fell short of significance, most likely because of low power. Nearly half of unique spike-specific TCRs reportedly recognized epitopes outside regions mutated in the B.1.351 and B.1.1.7 variants. Conclusions about previously exposed vaccinees were limited because only a handful of AZD1222 recipients were SARS-CoV-2 seropositive at baseline. Because no day 14 peak-response samples were available, repertoires were characterized only after the peak T cell response. A significant rise in spike-specific TCR breadth and depth was observed after two AZD1222 doses relative to day 0 and relative to MenACWY recipients. The vaccine-associated CD4 TCRs covered the entire spike protein, and the dominant responses fell in regions 160-218 and 743-854. Participants were mostly white British and included more females than males, and it was suggested by the authors that clonal diversity may have been underestimated.

In the paper's terms, the time point label means: about 28 days (+/-7) after the second vaccine dose. Because spike-specific TCR depth and breadth did not differ between the two schedules, AZD1222 recipients who got a second dose at roughly 4 weeks were pooled with those who got a second dose at roughly 12 weeks. Samples from vaccinated people were obtained from the UK trials COV001 and COV002, which included a single-blind randomized controlled phase 2/3 trial of AZD1222 (ChAdOx1 nCoV-19) in healthy adults. Trial participant PBMC samples were collected at day 0 and day 28 after the second dose for TCRbeta chain sequencing. The germline V gene (reference sequence) specifies LNHDA as CDR1 and SQIVND as CDR2. Cut back by 7 bases and 4 bases, the V and J ends lie 14 bases apart. The CDR3 sequence holds 15 residues, the cysteine and phenylalanine included. Just CDR3 DNA is preserved here, 45 bases in frame from base 1.

The clonotype comes from an adult who received the AZD1222 COVID-19 vaccine. The specimen was peripheral blood, collected 28 days after the second AZD1222 dose. The sequence is built from TRBV19 and TRBJ2-6; a tentative D match to TRBD2 spans 5 bases. The CDR3 protein sequence reads: CASKLSPGGANVLTF. In nucleotide form, the sequence is TGTGCCAGTAAACTATCCCCGGGGGGGGCCAACGTCCTGACTTTC.